The present T cell receptor beta chain was sequenced within a study of blood T cell repertoires in COVID-19. Assay used: immunoSEQ multiplex PCR; TCRdb lists only in-frame clones, some missing. The table includes a few hundred thousand clones, roughly nine tenths detected once. The V segment lost 2 bases and the J segment 4 bases; nucleotides outside the gene matches: 4. The CDR3 length is 14 residues. Germline V gene lookup returns CDR1 MGHRA and CDR2 YSYEKL. The TCR sequence derives from a woman in her sixties or seventies who had recovered from COVID-19. The chain combines TRBV4-1 with TRBJ2-7; 8 nucleotides align to TRBD2. Sample: PBMCs or T cells enriched from blood (not recorded which). The CDR3 reads CASSQNSGTYEQYF. DNA of the CDR3: TGCGCCAGCAGCCAAAATAGCGGGACTTACGAGCAGTACTTC.